This TCR beta chain was sequenced for a study of cytomegalovirus exposure and HLA in healthy donors. Study summary: HLA-typed donors contributed around 82 million unique TCRs, which were held in an early data release. Findings of the study overall: Common viral pathogens (according to a later analysis) appeared linked to several of the most significant clusters. Analysis performed later found 15,000 or so TCR beta sequences associated with HLA alleles at 0.05 false discovery rate. An ancestry cluster, one associated with Asian ancestry, reportedly showed fewer N-insertions than the roughly 670-donor mean in a later analysis.

The V and J ends lost 0 bases and 2 bases respectively, with 8 bases between them. This CDR3 region has 14 residues. CDR1 is SGHRS and CDR2 is YFSETQ in the germline V gene. The PCR contained 60 Vbeta and 13 Jbeta primers. TCRdb's copy holds only in-frame clones and misses some; the assay was immunoSEQ multiplex PCR. This table has around 98,000 clones, about two thirds appearing once. About this clone: Its antigen is unknown.

Sample: PBMCs. The gene calls are TRBV5-1 and TRBJ1-1, with no clear D. The source is a female donor in good health and CMV-seronegative. CDR3 amino acids: CASSLGAFNTEAFF. In nucleotides, the CDR3 is TGCGCCAGCAGCTTGGGGGCTTTCAACACTGAAGCTTTCTTT.